Following are 30 T cell receptor beta chains from one sample sequenced in a study of T cells in Graves' hyperthyroidism and ophthalmopathy. RNA transcripts provided the source from which TCR beta CDR3 regions were amplified. A first-round RT-PCR of the TCR CDR3 used the HTBI primer set. TCRdb fed the multiplex PCR reads into MiXCR, producing one record per CDR3 protein. This repertoire shows 370,000 or so distinct CDR3 sequences, around 25% found once; its top ten account for around 79%. The sample was blood. These receptors all stem from a man aged 50 to 59 with Graves' hyperthyroidism.

V gene TRBV10-2 combines with J gene TRBJ2-7; 10 bases line up with TRBD2. Germline values: CDR1 WSHSY, CDR2 SAAADI. With V trimmed by 8 bases and J by 6 bases, 10 bases remained unmatched. The CDR3 is 14 residues long. CDR3 amino acids: CASRQEREGREQYF. The DNA of the CDR3 is TGCGCCAGCCGCCAGGAGCGGGAGGGCCGCGAGCAGTACTTC.

In its sample, this clonotype was seen many times. V usage is TRBV6-1 and J usage is TRBJ2-7; 7 positions match TRBD2. With 5 bases clipped from V and 2 bases from J, the junction kept 9 bases outside the gene matches. Germline CDR1 is MNHNS and CDR2 is SASEGT. The CDR3 length is 15 residues. The CDR3 nucleotides are TGTGCCAGCAGTTCGACTAGCCCACCCGCCTACGAGCAGTACTTC. Translation: CASSSTSPPAYEQYF.

The V gene is TRBV3-1, the J gene TRBJ2-1, with TRBD2 matching 7 bases. This CDR3 spans 15 amino acids. With V trimmed by 0 bases and J by 8 bases, 7 bases remained unmatched. CDR1 and CDR2 from the germline V gene are LGHDT and YNNKEL (reference sequence). The CDR3: CASSQDGGVSDEQFF. Here the CDR3 DNA reads TGTGCCAGCAGCCAAGATGGGGGGGTTAGCGATGAGCAGTTCTTC.

This clonotype was seen only a few times. The chain is built from TRBV19 and TRBJ2-3, with TRBD2 matching over 8 bases. This CDR3 has 14 amino acids. With V trimmed by 3 bases and J by 5 bases, 4 bases remained unmatched. Germline loops: CDR1 LNHDA, CDR2 SQIVND (reference sequence). CDR3 loop: CASSINLAGDTQYF. The CDR3 DNA reads TGTGCCAGTAGTATCAATCTAGCGGGAGATACGCAGTATTTT.

This clonotype was found once. CDR3 in DNA: TGTGCCAGCAGTGAAGGTTCAGGGCCTCCGCAGGAGCAGTACTTC. Amino acids: CASSEGSGPPQEQYF. The J gene is TRBJ2-7, the V gene TRBV6-1; D possibly corresponds to TRBD1 (5 bases). The CDR3 spans 15 residues. Germline assignment: CDR1 MNHNS and CDR2 SASEGT. Trimming removed 1 base from V and 7 bases from J, with 17 bases in between.

The chain uses TRBV6-1 and TRBJ1-5, with D perhaps matching TRBD1 (5 bases). The V end was cut by 6 bases, the J end by 7 bases, with 13 bases between. The CDR3 extends over 13 amino acids. CDR1 and CDR2 (germline): MNHNS, SASEGT. Written as DNA, the CDR3 is TGTGCCAGCAGCCTCACCTGGGACCAGCCCCAGCATTTT. Its translation is CASSLTWDQPQHF.

In its sample, this clonotype was seen a few times. V usage is TRBV19 and J usage is TRBJ2-7; TRBD1 aligns across 9 bases. The V gene's germline CDR1 is LNHDA and CDR2 SQIVND (reference sequence). This CDR3 contains 15 residues. V lost 5 bases to trimming and J lost 7 bases; unmatched junction nucleotides: 12. The CDR3 DNA is TGTGCCAGTAGTCAGGCCGGGACAGGGAAAGTGGAGCAGTACTTC. Encoded protein: CASSQAGTGKVEQYF.

The chain uses TRBV5-1 and TRBJ2-7; D may be TRBD1 (6 bases). Germline lookup yields CDR1 SGHRS and CDR2 YFSETQ. The CDR3 is 15 residues long. Trimming stripped 5 bases from V and 7 bases from J, with 22 bases between. The CDR3 loop is CASSRTTGLVREQYF. The CDR3 DNA reads as TGCGCCAGCAGTCGGACGACAGGACTTGTGAGAGAGCAGTACTTC.

This clonotype showed up many times. V usage is TRBV6-2 or TRBV6-3 and J usage is TRBJ2-2; the D gene is possibly TRBD2 (7 bases). The germline gives CDR1 MNHEY, CDR2 SVGEGT. Trimming pared 5 bases from V and 2 bases from J, leaving 15 bases between. There are 16 residues in the CDR3. This chain's CDR3 is CASSPPGGLNTGELFF. The CDR3 DNA follows: TGTGCCAGCAGTCCCCCCGGGGGGCTCAACACCGGGGAGCTGTTTTTT.

This clonotype has ten or more counts. The chain is built from TRBV18 and TRBJ2-3; D gene ambiguous. Germline CDR1 KGHSH, CDR2 LQKENI. Trimming stripped 4 bases from V and 2 bases from J, with 7 bases between. CDR3 length: 13 amino acids. DNA for the CDR3: TGTGCCAGCTCACTGACCCACACAGATACGCAGTATTTT. This codes for CASSLTHTDTQYF.

This clonotype was detected only a few times. V usage is TRBV27 and J usage is TRBJ2-7; a possible D gene is TRBD2 (6 bases). With 5 bases removed from V and 2 bases from J, the gap between germline ends came to 16 bases. The CDR3 sequence is 15 residues long. Germline V CDR1 and CDR2: MNHEY, SMNVEV (reference sequence). This CDR3 reads CASSPRLVSAYEQYF. CDR3 coding DNA: TGTGCCAGCAGTCCACGACTAGTTTCGGCCTACGAGCAGTACTTC.

V and J are TRBV24-1 and TRBJ1-1; D is undetermined. CDR1 KGHDR and CDR2 SFDVKD come from the germline V gene. CDR3 length equals 13 residues. The germline V and J ends were trimmed by 0 bases and 7 bases, with 8 bases remaining between them. The CDR3 DNA follows: TGTGCCACCAGTGATTTGTTAGGAATTGAAGCTTTCTTT. It specifies CATSDLLGIEAFF.

This clonotype was picked up a small number of times. The chain recombines TRBV5-6 with TRBJ2-2; 7 positions match TRBD1. This CDR3 contains 15 residues. Unmatched junction bases numbered 4, after V lost 0 bases and J lost 5 bases. The germline V gene has CDR1 SGHDT and CDR2 YYEEEE. The CDR3 loop reads CASSLGQGWTGELFF. CDR3 DNA sequence: TGTGCCAGCAGCTTGGGACAGGGTTGGACCGGGGAGCTGTTTTTT.

Of note for this clonotype: A much more abundant neighbour one base away suggests this may be a read error. The chain combines TRBV7-9 with TRBJ2-5, with D uncertain. The germline CDR1 and CDR2 sequences are SEHNR and FQNEAQ (reference sequence). CDR3 size: 14 residues. The CDR3 is CASSDRWIQEIQYF. In nucleotides, the CDR3 is TGTGCCAGCAGCGATAGGTGGATCCAAGAGATCCAGTACTTC.

This clonotype appeared many times. The gene calls are TRBV28 and TRBJ2-5, with D maybe TRBD2 (5 bases). V lost 2 bases and J lost 2, with 12 bases in between. The germline V gene encodes CDR1 MDHEN and CDR2 SYDVKM. This CDR3 has 15 residues. The CDR3 region has the DNA TGTGCCAGCAGTTTAGCGGGTAGCGATCAAGAGACCCAGTACTTC. Encoded protein: CASSLAGSDQETQYF. Variable domain in full (rest from reference TRBV28 and TRBJ2-5): DVKVTQSSRYLVKRTGEKVFLECVQDMDHENMFWYRQDPGLGLRLIYFSYDVKMKEKGDIPEGYSVSREKKERFSLILESASTNQTSMYLCASSLAGSDQETQYFGPGTRLLVL.

This chain uses TRBV6-1 with TRBJ1-5; 10 nucleotides align to TRBD1. Losses at the gene ends were 7 bases for V and 6 bases for J; bases not matched to a gene: 6. The germline CDR1 and CDR2 sequences are MNHNS and SASEGT. CDR3 length equals 14 residues. CDR3 protein: CASNGQGVGQPQHF. The CDR3 DNA sequence: TGTGCCAGCAACGGACAGGGGGTAGGTCAGCCCCAGCATTTT.

This sequence joins TRBV28 and TRBJ2-2; TRBD2 aligns across 7 bases. Germline assignment: CDR1 MDHEN and CDR2 SYDVKM. This CDR3 spans 13 amino acids. V gave up 10 bases and J gave up 3 bases; unmatched junction bases: 5. In nucleotides, the CDR3 is TGTGCCACCCGGGACTACTACACCGGGGAGCTGTTTTTT. Amino acid sequence: CATRDYYTGELFF.

This clonotype was found a few times. The V call is TRBV28, the J call TRBJ2-7; no firm D call. Between the trimmed V and J ends, which lost 1 base and 3 bases, there was a span of 10 bases. CDR1 is MDHEN and CDR2 is SYDVKM in the germline V gene. The CDR3 is made up of 14 amino acids. CDR3 region: CASSLFGADYEQYF. CDR3 nucleotide sequence: TGTGCCAGCAGTTTATTCGGAGCTGACTACGAGCAGTACTTC.

This clonotype was seen many times. The rearrangement joins TRBV7-9 to TRBJ2-1; D uncertain. This CDR3 has 14 amino acids. Between the trimmed V and J ends, which lost 4 bases and 0 bases, there was a span of 7 bases. CDR1 is SEHNR and CDR2 is FQNEAQ in the germline V gene (reference sequence). The CDR3 region has the DNA TGTGCCAGCAGCTCTACTATCTCCTACAATGAGCAGTTCTTC. It codes for CASSSTISYNEQFF.

This clonotype has ten or more counts. The chain uses TRBV7-9 and TRBJ2-1; D unclear. The CDR3 length is 13 residues. Germline V gives CDR1 SEHNR, CDR2 FQNEAQ (reference sequence). The germline V and J ends were trimmed by 1 base and 3 bases, with 4 bases remaining between them. As DNA, the CDR3 is TGTGCCAGCAGCTTAGTCAGCTACAATGAGCAGTTCTTC. It codes for CASSLVSYNEQFF.

The chain combines TRBV6-5 with TRBJ2-7; 10 bases are shared with TRBD1. Trimming removed 3 bases from V and 2 bases from J; junction bases left unmatched: 4. This CDR3 comprises 15 residues. In germline, CDR1 is MNHEY, CDR2 SVGAGI. The CDR3 DNA sequence: TGTGCCAGCAGTTATACCGGGACAGGGGCCTACGAGCAGTACTTC. Its protein product is CASSYTGTGAYEQYF.

In this sample, this clonotype turned up a few times. V is TRBV2 and J is TRBJ2-2; D ambiguous. This CDR3 contains 14 residues. The V end was cut by 5 bases, the J end by 6 bases, with 13 bases between. The germline CDR1 and CDR2 sequences are SNHLY and FYNNEI. In nucleotides, the CDR3 is TGTGCCAGCAGTCCCCAGCCTGGGGCCGGGGAGCTGTTTTTT. Amino acid sequence: CASSPQPGAGELFF.

This rearrangement joins TRBV11-3 to TRBJ2-1; 14 bases align to TRBD2. The CDR3 spans 16 residues. Looked up from germline, CDR1 is SGHNT and CDR2 is YENEEA. J gave up 8 bases and V 5 bases, and 8 bases lay outside the gene matches. CDR3: CASSNRLAGGLHEQFF. Written as DNA, the CDR3 is TGTGCCAGCAGCAACCGACTAGCGGGAGGGCTCCATGAGCAGTTCTTC. Full variable domain (remainder filled in from reference TRBV11-3 and TRBJ2-1): EAGVVQSPRYKIIEKKQPVAFWCNPISGHNTLYWYLQNLGQGPELLIRYENEEAVDDSQLPKDRFSAERLKGVDSTLKIQPAELGDSAVYLCASSNRLAGGLHEQFFGPGTRLTVL.

The rearrangement links TRBV20-1 to TRBJ2-7; 9 nucleotides align to TRBD1. The CDR3 consists of 17 residues. Germline assignment: CDR1 DFQATT and CDR2 SNEGSKA (reference sequence). Trimming cost V 1 base and J 1 base; bases outside gene matches: 11. DNA for the CDR3: TGCAGTGCTAGAGGTTCTCCCTCCGGGACAGGGTCCTACGAGCAGTACTTC. Protein product: CSARGSPSGTGSYEQYF.

The rearrangement uses TRBV29-1 and TRBJ1-1, with TRBD1 as a possible D gene (5 bases). The CDR3 has 12 amino acids. Trimming removed 3 bases from V and 6 bases from J, with 11 bases in between. The V gene's germline CDR1 is SQVTM and CDR2 ANQGSEA. The CDR3 DNA sequence: TGCAGCGTTGAGGGGGAACGCGCTGAAGCTTTCTTT. Its protein is CSVEGERAEAFF.

The CDR3 here is CASSFVAGGINEQFF. Written as DNA, the CDR3 is TGTGCCAGCAGCTTCGTAGCGGGAGGGATTAATGAGCAGTTCTTC. The chain joins TRBV7-8 to TRBJ2-1; 11 bases align to TRBD2. Germline CDR1 SGHVS, CDR2 FQNEAQ. The CDR3 contains 15 residues. J gave up 7 bases and V 3 bases, and 5 bases lay outside the gene matches.

This clonotype showed up many times. The chain is built from TRBV28 and TRBJ2-3; D remains ambiguous. Germline assignment: CDR1 MDHEN and CDR2 SYDVKM. Trimming removed 6 bases from V and 5 bases from J, with 9 bases in between. The CDR3 extends over 12 amino acids. This chain's CDR3 is CASSSELDTQYF. As DNA, the CDR3 is TGTGCCAGCAGCTCGGAGTTAGATACGCAGTATTTT.

The V call is TRBV20-1, the J call TRBJ1-6, with D possibly TRBD1 on 5 matching bases. The CDR3 runs to 16 residues. Trimming cost V 2 bases and J 0 bases, with 11 bases left between them. Germline V CDR1 and CDR2: DFQATT, SNEGSKA (reference sequence). The CDR3 loop reads CSARTTESSYNSPLHF. CDR3 nucleotides: TGCAGTGCTAGAACGACAGAGAGCTCCTATAATTCACCCCTCCACTTT.

In this sample, this clonotype turned up many times. The CDR3: CSATSGSPDTQYF. The CDR3 DNA reads as TGCAGTGCAACTAGCGGGAGCCCAGATACGCAGTATTTT. The genes are TRBV20-1 and TRBJ2-3; TRBD2 matches 11 bases. Trimming removed 6 bases from V and 4 bases from J; junction bases left unmatched: 3. Germline CDR1 is DFQATT and CDR2 is SNEGSKA (reference sequence). The CDR3 has 13 residues.

At least ten counts were recorded for this clonotype. This chain connects TRBV27 to TRBJ2-7; D may match TRBD1 or TRBD2 (7 bases each). The CDR3 consists of 13 residues. Germline-derived CDR1 and CDR2 are MNHEY and SMNVEV (reference sequence). With 2 bases removed from V and 4 bases from J, the gap between germline ends came to 9 bases. In DNA, the CDR3 is TGTGCCAGCAGTTTACAGGGGGGGTACGAGCAGTACTTC. As protein: CASSLQGGYEQYF.